This T cell receptor beta chain was profiled in a study of blood T cell repertoires in COVID-19. Study at large: Specimens from acute and convalescent COVID-19 originated in the United States, Italy and Spain. Sample material is recorded as cDNA or gDNA derived from T cells, B-cell-depleted T cells, or PBMCs.

Germline V gene data show CDR1 as MNHNY and CDR2 as SVGAGI (reference sequence). The CDR3 is 11 residues long. The ends were cut back, 6 bases at V and 4 bases at J, with 5 bases in the middle. Per the original methods: Nucleated cell counts were estimated from reference gene primer amplification. TCRdb's table, derived via immunoSEQ multiplex PCR, lists solely in-frame clones and lacks some. The DNA gave D and trimming, while V, J and clone size come from that table. The sample has tens of thousands of clones, around 78% seen once. The TCR comes from a human donor in a cohort sampled during active COVID-19. The sample consisted of peripheral blood. V gene TRBV6-6 combines with J gene TRBJ2-3, with D uncertain. The CDR3 bases are TGTGCCAGCAGCTTCGCAGATACGCAGTATTTT. Translating it yields CASSFADTQYF.